A selection of T cell receptor beta chains follows, all from one sample in a study of blood T cell repertoires in COVID-19. The repertoire was sequenced with immunoSEQ multiplex PCR; TCRdb's copy has only in-frame clones and lacks some. The table lists around 69,000 clones, 80% to 85% of them singletons, with 8.8% in the top ten. The sequencing sample was made of peripheral blood. The receptors were sampled from a man aged 45-65 years with active COVID-19. The CDR3 runs from the conserved cysteine through the conserved F or W. A D gene is named only where the DNA matches it firmly. A clone size is listed for some rows: how often the clone was seen (once, few, many), or a class if it is expanded.

D,V,size,J,DNA,CDR3
.,TRBV5-6,.,TRBJ2-7,TGTGCCAGCAGCTTACGAGGCTACGAGCAGTACTTC,CASSLRGYEQYF
TRBD2,TRBV18,.,TRBJ2-7,TGTGCCAGCTCACCTCTCGGGGCGGGAGAAGGCTACGAGCAGTACTTC,CASSPLGAGEGYEQYF
.,TRBV5-6,.,TRBJ1-1,TGTGCCAGCAGCTTGGGACAGCCGAACACTGAAGCTTTCTTT,CASSLGQPNTEAFF
.,TRBV4-3,.,TRBJ2-7,TGCGCCAGCAGCCAAGATTGGACGGCCAGCGGGCCGTACGAGCAGTACTTC,CASSQDWTASGPYEQYF
.,TRBV12-3/TRBV12-4,few,TRBJ1-5,TGTGCCAGCAGTCTGGCCGAGGATCAGCCCCAGCATTTT,CASSLAEDQPQHF
TRBD1,TRBV7-6,once,TRBJ2-7,TGTGCCAGCAGCTCCCCGACAGGGAGAATGCGGGAGCAGTACTTC,CASSSPTGRMREQYF
TRBD1,TRBV30,.,TRBJ2-3,TGTGCCTGGAGTTTATACGGCCTACAGGGGGATACGCAGTATTTT,CAWSLYGLQGDTQYF
.,TRBV6-6,.,TRBJ2-1,TGTGCCAGCAGTTACGTAACTACCGACTACAATGAGCAGTTCTTC,CASSYVTTDYNEQFF
.,TRBV6-5,.,TRBJ2-4,TGTGCCAGCAGAGATAAGGGACTAGCCAAAAACATTCAGTACTTC,CASRDKGLAKNIQYF
.,TRBV6-5,.,TRBJ1-2,TGTGCCAGCAGTTACTCCCTGAACATCCTTAACTATGGCTACACCTTC,CASSYSLNILNYGYTF
TRBD2,TRBV5-1,.,TRBJ2-1,TGCGCCAGCAGCCAAGGAGGACTAGCGGGAGCTAATGAGCAGTTCTTC,CASSQGGLAGANEQFF
.,TRBV7-2,.,TRBJ1-6,TGTGCCAGCAGCTTAACCGGACTGGGCGGTAATTCACCCCTCCACTTT,CASSLTGLGGNSPLHF
TRBD1,TRBV4-3,.,TRBJ2-1,TGCGCCAGCAGCCAGGGTGAAGGGACAGGGGGCAATAATGAGCAGTTCTTC,CASSQGEGTGGNNEQFF
.,TRBV19,.,TRBJ1-5,TGTGCCAGTAGTCTCCGGGTCCAATCGGGCAATCAGCCCCAGCATTTT,CASSLRVQSGNQPQHF
.,TRBV27,.,TRBJ1-1,TGTGCCAGTTACTCCCTCCGGGGAGCTTTCTTT,CASYSLRGAFF
TRBD1,TRBV2,.,TRBJ1-5,TGTGCCAGCAGTGGGACAGGCCGAGGTCAGCCCCAGCATTTT,CASSGTGRGQPQHF
.,TRBV10-3,.,TRBJ2-3,TGTGCCATCAGTGATTCCGGGGGGCAGGGCACAGATACGCAGTATTTT,CAISDSGGQGTDTQYF
TRBD2,TRBV9,.,TRBJ2-7,TGTGCCAGCAGCCTCTCATGGACTAGCGTTTCCGAGCAGTACTTC,CASSLSWTSVSEQYF
.,TRBV3-1/TRBV3-2,.,TRBJ2-5,TGTGCCAGCAGCCTGGGACTGTGGGCCCAGTACTTC,CASSLGLWAQYF
.,TRBV13,.,TRBJ2-1,TGTGCCAGCAGCTTAGCTTCCGCGTATGAGCAGTTCTTC,CASSLASAYEQFF
.,TRBV19,.,TRBJ2-1,TGTGCCAGTAGTATTCCACAGACGGCCTACAATGAGCAGTTCTTC,CASSIPQTAYNEQFF
.,TRBV7-9,.,TRBJ1-2,TGTGCCAGCAGCCCAGGACAGATTTCTGGCTACACCTTC,CASSPGQISGYTF
.,TRBV7-2,once,TRBJ2-1,TGTGCCAGCAGCTTAGTGTCGGGGATCTCCTACAATGAGCAGTTCTTC,CASSLVSGISYNEQFF
.,TRBV11-3,.,TRBJ2-1,TGTGCCAGCAGCCCCCAAGGTGGCGGACTTAACAATGAGCAGTTCTTC,CASSPQGGGLNNEQFF
.,TRBV5-4,.,TRBJ2-5,TGTGCCAGCAGCTTGGCGGGGGGCATCCAAGAGACCCAGTACTTC,CASSLAGGIQETQYF
.,TRBV11-2,once,TRBJ2-1,TGTGCCAGCAGCTTACGCGGGCTAGTATCCTACAATGAGCAGTTCTTC,CASSLRGLVSYNEQFF
TRBD2,TRBV27,.,TRBJ2-7,TGTGCCAGCAGGTTGGGCGGGAGGAGCGAGCAGTACTTC,CASRLGGRSEQYF
TRBD1,TRBV2,.,TRBJ2-1,TGTGCCAGCAGTCGGGACAGCCCCTACAATGAGCAGTTCTTC,CASSRDSPYNEQFF
.,TRBV5-4,.,TRBJ1-1,TGTGCCAGCAGCTTTATGGAAGGGGCCACTGAAGCTTTCTTT,CASSFMEGATEAFF
TRBD1,TRBV3-1/TRBV3-2,.,TRBJ2-7,TGTGCCAGCAGCCAAGATATGGACAGGGGTGTCGAGCAGTACTTC,CASSQDMDRGVEQYF
.,TRBV9,.,TRBJ2-2,TGTGCCAGCAGCTCAAACAGTGCCGGGGAGCTGTTTTTT,CASSSNSAGELFF
TRBD1,TRBV11-2,.,TRBJ2-7,TGTGCCAGCAGCATCACAGGGACAGTCTACGAGCAGTACTTC,CASSITGTVYEQYF
.,TRBV11-2,.,TRBJ1-4,TGTGCCAGCAGCCGAACTAATGAAAAACTGTTTTTT,CASSRTNEKLFF
.,TRBV15,few,TRBJ1-1,TGTGCCACCAGCAGAGATAGGGGAGGTGAAGCTTTCTTT,CATSRDRGGEAFF
.,TRBV29-1,once,TRBJ1-2,TGCAGCGCCGCAGGGGCTTCGGACTATGGCTACACCTTC,CSAAGASDYGYTF
.,TRBV7-8,.,TRBJ1-5,TGTGCCAGCAGCTTAGCCGGACAGAGCAATCAGCCCCAGCATTTT,CASSLAGQSNQPQHF
.,TRBV15,once,TRBJ2-7,TGTGCCACCAGCAGGGGGGCCGGCTCCTACGAGCAGTACTTC,CATSRGAGSYEQYF
.,TRBV30,few,TRBJ1-3,TGTGCCTGGGGGATCGGGACATCCTCTTTTGGAAACACCATATATTTT,CAWGIGTSSFGNTIYF
TRBD1,TRBV18,.,TRBJ1-6,TGTGCCAGCTCGCGGGACAGCAATTCACCCCTCCACTTT,CASSRDSNSPLHF
TRBD2,TRBV7-2,.,TRBJ2-1,TGTGCCAGCAGCCCTAGCGGGGAGCCCTACAATGAGCAGTTCTTC,CASSPSGEPYNEQFF
.,TRBV6-6,few,TRBJ1-6,TGTGCCAGCAGAAGGGGTCCGGATTCACCCCTCCACTTT,CASRRGPDSPLHF
TRBD1,TRBV15,.,TRBJ2-7,TGTGCCACCAGCACCAGACAGGGCTACGAGCAGTACTTC,CATSTRQGYEQYF
.,TRBV2,.,TRBJ1-1,TGTGCCAGCAGTCCGACGGATAGGCGGACTGAAGCTTTCTTT,CASSPTDRRTEAFF
.,TRBV15,.,TRBJ2-2,TGTGCCACCAGCTTAGGGGATACCGGGGAGCTGTTTTTT,CATSLGDTGELFF
.,TRBV7-9,.,TRBJ1-2,TGTGCCAGCAGCGGTAGTAACTATGGCTACACCTTC,CASSGSNYGYTF
.,TRBV3-1/TRBV3-2,.,TRBJ2-3,TGTGCCAGCAGCCAAGGGGGACTCCGCACAGATACGCAGTATTTT,CASSQGGLRTDTQYF
.,TRBV2,.,TRBJ2-1,TGTGCCAGCCTAGTCACTAGTCCCTACAATGAGCAGTTCTTC,CASLVTSPYNEQFF
.,TRBV6-2/TRBV6-3,.,TRBJ1-2,TGTGCCAGCAGTCGTGGGGGACGAGGGGACTCTGGCTACACCTTC,CASSRGGRGDSGYTF
TRBD2,TRBV4-3,.,TRBJ2-7,TGCGCCAGCAGCCACGCGACGGGGGGTGGCTCCTACGAGCAGTACTTC,CASSHATGGGSYEQYF